This entry is about one T cell receptor (beta chain). Its antigen remains unidentified. The CDR3 has 15 amino acids. Germline CDR1 and CDR2: SGDLS and YYNGEE. V lost 4 bases and J lost 7; bases outside the gene matches: 11. The source of the sample is a study of cytomegalovirus exposure and HLA in healthy donors. The study, taken as a whole, reports: Cytomegalovirus-associated TCR beta chains were listed, numbering more than 150. A later analysis showed that HLA-associated TCR beta chains had undergone more clonal expansion than equally common others.

Amplification used 60 Vbeta primers and 13 Jbeta primers. TCRdb's copy holds only in-frame clones and misses some; the assay was immunoSEQ multiplex PCR. The table includes 150,000 to 200,000 clones, roughly three quarters detected once. The specimen sequenced was PBMCs. The receptor was derived from a male donor in good health and CMV-seronegative. V is TRBV9 and J is TRBJ2-5, with 9 bases matching TRBD2. The CDR3 is CASSSRLADSGTQYF. CDR3 nucleotides: TGTGCCAGCAGCTCCCGACTAGCGGACTCGGGGACCCAGTACTTC.